Reported below is one T cell receptor (beta chain). This sample is drawn from a study of blood T cell repertoires in COVID-19. Clinical history reported by participants formed the basis on which cohorts were assigned. Cohort 3 donors counted as recovered after two negative PCRs, clearance, or resolved symptoms. Some clones are missing from TCRdb's copy, which holds only in-frame ones; the method was immunoSEQ multiplex PCR. The data hold about 250,000 clones, with about 87% observed a single time. Germline V gene lookup returns CDR1 MGHRA and CDR2 YSYEKL. The CDR3 runs to 18 residues. The V gene end was trimmed by 2 bases and the J gene end by 1 base; junction bases not matched to a gene: 8.

The V call is TRBV4-1, the J call TRBJ2-4; the match to TRBD1 covers 10 bases. The TCR originated in a woman aged 45-59 years who had recovered from COVID-19. The sequenced sample consisted of PBMCs or T cells enriched from blood (not recorded which). CDR3 protein: CASSQPGQGSAAKNIQYF. In DNA form, the CDR3 reads TGCGCCAGCAGCCAACCGGGACAGGGGTCCGCGGCCAAAAACATTCAGTACTTC.